The clone carrying this T cell receptor beta chain was detected a few times. Its antigen is undetermined. This table comes from immunoSEQ multiplex PCR, and its TCRdb copy is limited to in-frame clones, with some not included. Altogether over 7,000 clones are present, approximately 80% being singletons, with the ten largest covering approximately 8%. This record belongs to a study of neoadjuvant nivolumab and ipilimumab in lung cancer. There are 17 residues in the CDR3. CDR1 SGHTA and CDR2 FQGNSA come from the germline V gene. Trimming removed 1 base from V and 0 bases from J, with 14 bases in between. Study findings and constraints: TCR sequencing covered a small number of samples. From pretherapy to surgery, tumor richness and clonality rose with dual therapy. Resected tumors had greater TCR richness and clonality than uninvolved lung.

This rearrangement joins TRBV7-2 to TRBJ2-3, with D unresolved. The starting material was tumor tissue, obtained after neoadjuvant nivolumab, alone or with ipilimumab, at or shortly before surgery. The TCR comes from an adult with non-small cell lung cancer. Written as DNA, the CDR3 is TGTGCCAGCAGCTTAGATCCAGCAGGTACTAGCACAGATACGCAGTATTTT. This codes for CASSLDPAGTSTDTQYF. The whole variable domain, filled in from reference TRBV7-2 and TRBJ2-3, reads GAGVSQSPSNKVTEKGKDVELRCDPISGHTALYWYRQSLGQGLEFLIYFQGNSAPDKSGLPSDRFSAERTGGSVSTLTIQRTQQEDSAVYLCASSLDPAGTSTDTQYFGPGTRLTVL.